What follows are 24 T cell receptor beta chains derived from one specimen sequenced in a study of cytomegalovirus exposure and HLA in healthy donors. The PCR used 60 Vbeta and 13 Jbeta primers. The repertoire was sequenced with immunoSEQ multiplex PCR; TCRdb's copy has only in-frame clones and lacks some. The data show some 110,000 clones, with 81% seen just once and roughly 3.9% held by the top ten. Specimen: PBMCs. The receptors here all came from a woman in her twenties or thirties in good health and CMV-seronegative.

The chain uses TRBV7-9 and TRBJ2-5; 10 positions agree with TRBD2. The ends lost 5 bases at V and 2 bases at J; junction bases unmatched: 8. Germline CDR1 is SEHNR and CDR2 is FQNEAQ (reference sequence). The CDR3 covers 16 residues. CDR3 nucleotides: TGTGCCAGCAGCCCAGGACTAGCGGTAGGGCAAGAGACCCAGTACTTC. Translation: CASSPGLAVGQETQYF.

This clone has just a few counts. The chain has TRBV6-6 and TRBJ2-5; 7 bases map to TRBD2. Germline lookup yields CDR1 MNHNY and CDR2 SVGAGI (reference sequence). V was clipped by 11 bases and J by 2 bases; unmatched bases: 5. CDR3 length equals 12 residues. CDR3 DNA: TGTGCCGCCCGGACTAGTCAAGAGACCCAGTACTTC. It codes for CAARTSQETQYF.

V is TRBV6-6 and J is TRBJ1-3; D gene uncertain. The germline V and J ends were trimmed by 0 bases and 8 bases, with 17 bases remaining between them. The germline gives CDR1 MNHNY, CDR2 SVGAGI (reference sequence). The CDR3 length is 16 residues. The CDR3 loop reads CASSYSGKNAGDTIYF. The CDR3 DNA reads TGTGCCAGCAGTTACTCCGGGAAAAACGCCGGGGACACCATATATTTT.

This clone was recorded a few times. The chain has TRBV4-3 and TRBJ1-6; possibly TRBD1 for D (6 bases). The length of the CDR3 is 16 residues. V gave up 0 bases and J gave up 3 bases, with 9 bases separating them. Germline CDR1 reads LGHNA; CDR2 reads YSLEER. The CDR3 spells CASSQDRGLYNSPLHF. The CDR3 DNA sequence: TGCGCCAGCAGCCAAGACAGGGGTCTCTATAATTCACCCCTCCACTTT.

The genes are TRBV6-5 and TRBJ2-1, with TRBD2 matching 7 bases. This CDR3 has 14 residues. V shed 4 bases, J shed 8 bases, and the junction held 8 bases outside the gene matches. Germline assignment: CDR1 MNHEY and CDR2 SVGAGI. The CDR3 protein is CASSSRTSVDEQFF. CDR3 in DNA: TGTGCCAGCAGTTCCCGGACTAGTGTCGATGAGCAGTTCTTC.

The rearrangement uses TRBV15 and TRBJ2-2; D unresolved. CDR3 length equals 15 residues. V was clipped by 5 bases and J by 1 base, with 11 bases between them. The germline CDR1 and CDR2 sequences are LNHNV and YYDKDF (reference sequence). The CDR3 DNA is TGTGCCACCAGCCCTTCAACAGTGAACACCGGGGAGCTGTTTTTT. Translating gives CATSPSTVNTGELFF.

The chain employs TRBV7-9 and TRBJ2-2; 13 bases are a match to TRBD2. After removal of 5 bases from V and 3 bases from J, the junction contained 9 bases not matched to a gene. The CDR3 length is 18 residues. Germline loops: CDR1 SEHNR, CDR2 FQNEAQ (reference sequence). CDR3 region: CASSLRRLAGGHTGELFF. The CDR3 bases are TGTGCCAGCAGCCTAAGGAGACTAGCGGGAGGCCACACCGGGGAGCTGTTTTTT.

V gene TRBV19 combines with J gene TRBJ2-1; TRBD2 aligns across 9 bases. CDR3 length: 17 amino acids. Per germline, CDR1 LNHDA and CDR2 SQIVND (reference sequence). After removal of 5 bases from V and 7 bases from J, the junction contained 15 bases not matched to a gene. CDR3 loop: CASSFNSAGGPDNEQFF. The CDR3 DNA reads TGTGCCAGTAGTTTCAATTCTGCGGGAGGGCCAGATAATGAGCAGTTCTTC.

The DNA of the CDR3 is TGTGCCACGGCTGCTAGCGGTAACTTGGTGGAGACCCAGTACTTC. Translated: CATAASGNLVETQYF. The genes are TRBV19 and TRBJ2-5; 7 bases align to TRBD2. Per germline, CDR1 LNHDA and CDR2 SQIVND (reference sequence). Trimming took 10 bases from V and 5 from J; bases not matched to a gene: 16. The CDR3 is 15 residues long.

This chain connects TRBV9 to TRBJ1-3, with D tentatively TRBD1 (5 bases). CDR3 length: 14 residues. Germline CDR1 is SGDLS and CDR2 is YYNGEE. V dropped 0 bases and J dropped 2 bases, with 6 bases sitting between them. The CDR3 here is CASSVARAGNTIYF. CDR3 DNA: TGTGCCAGCAGCGTAGCCAGGGCTGGAAACACCATATATTTT.

The V and J genes are TRBV6-6 and TRBJ2-2; 11 nucleotides match TRBD2. Germline loops: CDR1 MNHNY, CDR2 SVGAGI (reference sequence). This CDR3 region has 15 residues. V trimming: 4 bases; J trimming: 3 bases; junction bases outside the gene matches: 1. The CDR3 bases are TGTGCCAGCAGTTTAGCGGGAGGGGACACCGGGGAGCTGTTTTTT. This sequence encodes CASSLAGGDTGELFF.

The J gene is TRBJ2-7, the V gene TRBV18; D perhaps matches TRBD1 (5 bases). Germline loops: CDR1 KGHSH, CDR2 LQKENI. Trimming removed 1 base at V and 2 bases at J, with 9 bases between. This CDR3 spans 14 amino acids. In DNA form, the CDR3 reads TGTGCCAGCTCACCACAGGGGTCCGCCTACGAGCAGTACTTC. Encoded protein: CASSPQGSAYEQYF.

The chain joins TRBV25-1 to TRBJ1-1; no definite D call. The V gene's germline CDR1 is MGHDK and CDR2 SYGVNS. Between the trimmed V and J ends, which lost 3 bases and 5 bases, there was a span of 7 bases. The CDR3 is 12 residues long. The CDR3 DNA is TGTGCCAGCAGTGATCGGGGAACTGAAGCTTTCTTT. It translates to CASSDRGTEAFF. Supplemented by reference TRBV25-1 and TRBJ1-1, the full variable domain reads EADIYQTPRYLVIGTGKKITLECSQTMGHDKMYWYQQDPGMELHLIHYSYGVNSTEKGDLSSESTVSRIRTEHFPLTLESARPSHTSQYLCASSDRGTEAFFGQGTRLTVV.

J is TRBJ1-2 and V is TRBV30, with 11 positions matching TRBD1. Losses at the gene ends were 0 bases for V and 7 bases for J; bases not matched to a gene: 7. The CDR3 is made up of 15 amino acids. Germline loops: CDR1 GTSNPN, CDR2 SVGIG (reference sequence). The CDR3 loop reads CAWSVGTGGYFGYTF. CDR3 sequence (DNA): TGTGCCTGGAGTGTAGGGACAGGGGGATATTTTGGCTACACCTTC.

This clone was seen a single time. The gene calls are TRBV6-5 and TRBJ2-7, with 7 bases matching TRBD1. V shed 5 bases, J shed 6 bases, and the junction held 7 bases outside the gene matches. The CDR3 is made up of 13 amino acids. The germline CDR1 and CDR2 sequences are MNHEY and SVGAGI. CDR3 loop: CASSVTGVGEQYF. CDR3 nucleotides: TGTGCCAGCAGTGTAACAGGGGTAGGCGAGCAGTACTTC.

The genes are TRBV5-1 and TRBJ1-2, with a tentative D call TRBD1 (6 bases). The CDR3 has 12 residues. Between the trimmed V and J ends, which lost 3 bases and 8 bases, there was a span of 11 bases. The V gene's germline CDR1 is SGHRS and CDR2 YFSETQ. The CDR3 sequence: CASSWGLSGYTF. In DNA form, the CDR3 reads TGCGCCAGCAGCTGGGGGCTCAGCGGCTACACCTTC.

The chain combines TRBV6-1 with TRBJ2-3; TRBD2 might be the D (6 bases). The germline V and J ends were trimmed by 2 bases and 3 bases, with 18 bases remaining between them. CDR1 and CDR2 (germline): MNHNS, SASEGT. CDR3 length: 17 amino acids. DNA of the CDR3: TGTGCCAGCAGTGAACTGGGAGCGGGCTTGAAAACAGATACGCAGTATTTT. Encoded protein: CASSELGAGLKTDTQYF.

In its sample, this clone was seen a few times. The genes are TRBV30 and TRBJ1-4; D is undetermined. V dropped 0 bases and J dropped 7 bases, with 15 bases sitting between them. The CDR3 is 15 amino acids. In germline, CDR1 is GTSNPN, CDR2 SVGIG (reference sequence). The CDR3 region is CAWSVPLICIEKLFF. CDR3 nucleotide sequence: TGTGCCTGGAGTGTACCGCTAATTTGTATTGAAAAACTGTTTTTT.

V usage is TRBV5-1 and J usage is TRBJ1-1, with a weak D call TRBD1 (6 bases). The V end was cut by 4 bases, the J end by 5 bases, with 24 bases between. The CDR3 totals 17 residues. Germline loops: CDR1 SGHRS, CDR2 YFSETQ. In nucleotides, the CDR3 is TGCGCCAGCAGCCCGGAACCAAATTTCAGGGGAAGGACTGAAGCTTTCTTT. Protein product: CASSPEPNFRGRTEAFF.

The chain employs TRBV5-1 and TRBJ2-2; D might be TRBD1 (5 bases). The length of the CDR3 is 15 residues. CDR1 and CDR2 (germline): SGHRS, YFSETQ. Trimming took 4 bases from V and 4 from J, leaving 14 bases between them. This CDR3 reads CASSLGVTGTGELFF. The CDR3 region has the DNA TGCGCCAGCAGCCTAGGGGTTACGGGCACCGGGGAGCTGTTTTTT.

The V call is TRBV6-5, the J call TRBJ2-7, with 8 bases identical to TRBD2. Looked up from germline, CDR1 is MNHEY and CDR2 is SVGAGI. This CDR3 is built from 16 residues. J was trimmed by 0 bases and V by 0 bases; bases with no gene match: 4. CDR3 coding DNA: TGTGCCAGCAGTTACTCCGGCGGGAGGAGCTCCTACGAGCAGTACTTC. Translating it yields CASSYSGGRSSYEQYF.

This chain uses TRBV13 with TRBJ2-7; TRBD1 might be the D (5 bases). The CDR3 totals 12 residues. The germline V gene has CDR1 PRHDT and CDR2 FYEKMQ (reference sequence). V lost 1 base, J lost 6 bases, and 7 bases lay in between. In DNA form, the CDR3 reads TGTGCCAGCAGCTTAGTCCAGGGCGAGCAGTACTTC. Amino acid sequence: CASSLVQGEQYF.

This sequence joins TRBV5-6 and TRBJ1-3; D unresolved. Between the trimmed V and J ends, which lost 1 base and 3 bases, there was a span of 5 bases. The germline gives CDR1 SGHDT, CDR2 YYEEEE. The CDR3 is 13 amino acids. The CDR3 DNA follows: TGTGCCAGCAGCTTGCCCCGTGGAAACACCATATATTTT. It translates to CASSLPRGNTIYF.

This clone has just a few counts. The chain combines TRBV9 with TRBJ2-5; 8 positions agree with TRBD2. Germline CDR1 reads SGDLS; CDR2 reads YYNGEE. The length of the CDR3 is 16 residues. With 3 bases clipped from V and 3 bases from J, the junction kept 10 bases outside the gene matches. CDR3 amino acids: CASSGGGAGAKETQYF. DNA of the CDR3: TGTGCCAGCAGCGGTGGGGGAGCGGGAGCAAAAGAGACCCAGTACTTC.